The rows below give T cell receptor beta chains drawn from one sample of a study of CD8+CD57+ T cells in acquired aplastic anemia. TCRdb used MiXCR to reprocess the reads, holding one entry per CDR3 protein. The sample shows around 200,000 distinct CDR3 sequences, roughly half of them seen only once. The specimen was sorted CD4+, CD8+, or CD8+CD57+ T cells (not recorded which) from PBMCs. The receptors derive from a human donor in good health, serving as a control. Each CDR3 is given with its conserved first and last residue. Each record gives: V gene, J gene, clone size, D gene, CDR3 DNA, CDR3 protein. The D gene is left open where the match is weak. Only part of the rows carry a size: once, few, many, or a class if the clone is expanded.

TRBV10-2	TRBJ1-5	NA	NA	TGCGCCAGCAGACAGGGAGACCAGCAGCCCCAGCATTTT	CASRQGDQQPQHF
TRBV2	TRBJ2-1	NA	TRBD1	TGTGCCAGCAGCCAAGACAGGGGAGCAAACAATGAGCAGTTCTTC	CASSQDRGANNEQFF
TRBV6-2/TRBV6-3	TRBJ1-1	few	NA	TGTGCCAGCAGGCACCCATCCATGAACACTGAAGCTTTCTTT	CASRHPSMNTEAFF
TRBV29-1	TRBJ2-7	NA	TRBD1	TGCGGCGTTGAACGCATCAGGGGGGAGCAGTACTTC	CGVERIRGEQYF
TRBV15	TRBJ2-2	NA	NA	TGTGCCACCGCTAGGGACCGGACGAACACCGGGGAGCTGTTTTTT	CATARDRTNTGELFF
TRBV11-2	TRBJ2-2	many	TRBD1	TGTGCCAGCAGCTTTAGACTGGGGACAGAGAACACCGGGGAGCTGTTTTTT	CASSFRLGTENTGELFF
TRBV19	TRBJ2-7	NA	TRBD2	TGTGCCAGTAGTATAGACGGACTAGCGGGCGATTACGAGCAGTACTTC	CASSIDGLAGDYEQYF
TRBV5-5	TRBJ2-5	NA	NA	TGTACCAGCAGCTTGTCCCCGACAGTGTACCAAGAGACCCAGTATTTC	CTSSLSPTVYQETQYF
TRBV19	TRBJ2-7	NA	TRBD2	TGTACCAGTAGCCTCGAGGGAGGGAGGTACGAGCAGTACTTC	CTSSLEGGRYEQYF
TRBV15	TRBJ2-3	NA	NA	TGTGCCACCAGCAGACCCTTGGGTACGCAGTATTTT	CATSRPLGTQYF
TRBV6-6	TRBJ1-5	many	NA	TGTGCCAGCAGTTATGACCATCAGCCCCAGCATTTT	CASSYDHQPQHF
TRBV7-3	TRBJ2-3	few	TRBD1	TGTGCCAGCAGCGCATTGGACAGGGCCCCCCCAGATACGCAGTATTTT	CASSALDRAPPDTQYF
TRBV7-3	TRBJ2-1	NA	TRBD1	TGTGCCAGCATTCCGACAGGGGGGTACAATGAGCAGTTCTTC	CASIPTGGYNEQFF
TRBV12-3/TRBV12-4	TRBJ1-1	NA	NA	TGTGCCAGCAGTCCGCTTGAAACTGAAGCTTTCTTT	CASSPLETEAFF
TRBV20-1	TRBJ1-2	NA	NA	TGCAGTGCTAGAGTTGTTGATCTTGGGGGCTACACCTTC	CSARVVDLGGYTF
TRBV7-2	TRBJ2-5	NA	NA	TGTGCCAGCAGCTTAGCAGGTACTCGGGAGACCCAGTACTTC	CASSLAGTRETQYF
TRBV7-2	TRBJ2-1	NA	NA	TGTGCCAGCAGCCACGGCGGGCCCAATGAGCAGTTCTTC	CASSHGGPNEQFF
TRBV18	TRBJ2-7	NA	NA	TGTGCCAGCTCACCACGGGGTAGGGAGGCCTACGAGCAGTACTTC	CASSPRGREAYEQYF
TRBV7-9	TRBJ1-5	many	TRBD1	TGTGCCAGCAGCTACTCAGGGACAGGATACAATCAGCCCCAGCATTTT	CASSYSGTGYNQPQHF
TRBV12-3/TRBV12-4	TRBJ1-1	many	NA	TGTGCCAGCAGTGACAGGAGAATTTATACTGAAGCTTTCTTT	CASSDRRIYTEAFF
TRBV9	TRBJ2-3	many	NA	TGTGCCAGCAGCGCCCGACCCAATCTATTTTATTCTAGCACAGATACGCAGTATTTT	CASSARPNLFYSSTDTQYF
TRBV7-3	TRBJ2-5	once	NA	TGTGCCAGCAGCCCCGGGGAAAATCAGCCCCAGTACTTC	CASSPGENQPQYF
TRBV7-2	TRBJ1-5	many	NA	TGTGCCAGCAGCCCCCAACATGGGAATCAGCCCCAGCATTTT	CASSPQHGNQPQHF
TRBV5-6	TRBJ1-2	NA	NA	TGTGCCAGCAGGGTTTTTGGGGCTGGCCACACCTTC	CASRVFGAGHTF
TRBV7-3	TRBJ2-6	many	NA	TGTGCCAGCAGCTTAAGCCTCTCAGGGGCAGGGTCCGGGGCCAACGTCCTGACTTTC	CASSLSLSGAGSGANVLTF
TRBV25-1	TRBJ1-5	NA	NA	TGTGCCAGCAGTGAATTAGGCCAGAAGCAAGAGACCCAGCATTTT	CASSELGQKQETQHF
TRBV20-1	TRBJ2-7	NA	NA	TGCAGTGCTCTACCCGACTCGTCCAGATACGAGCAGTACTTC	CSALPDSSRYEQYF